The 7 T cell receptor beta chains below were found in one sample sequenced in a study of blood T cell repertoires in COVID-19. The method was immunoSEQ multiplex PCR; TCRdb's version includes in-frame clones alone and lacks a portion of them. The sample includes roughly 340,000 clones, around nine tenths seen only once; the top ten take approximately 3.5%. The sample consisted of peripheral blood. These receptors were taken from a woman aged 18-29 years who had recovered from COVID-19.

This clone was observed a handful of times. J is TRBJ1-2 and V is TRBV7-9; 7 positions match TRBD1. Unmatched junction bases numbered 10, after V lost 5 bases and J lost 7 bases. The CDR3 covers 14 residues. Germline lookup yields CDR1 SEHNR and CDR2 FQNEAQ (reference sequence). The CDR3 DNA reads TGTGCCAGCAGCCCGAGTCAGGGGGGCAGTGGCTACACCTTC. Its protein is CASSPSQGGSGYTF.

The chain has TRBV19 and TRBJ1-2; D gene ambiguous. V lost 1 base, J lost 8 bases, and 8 bases lay in between. The CDR3 has 12 residues. Germline V gene sequence: CDR1 LNHDA, CDR2 SQIVND (reference sequence). CDR3 sequence: CASSIGGLGYTF. The CDR3 DNA reads TGTGCCAGTAGTATAGGAGGCCTGGGCTACACCTTC.

The genes are TRBV7-2 and TRBJ2-1; D remains ambiguous. Between the trimmed V and J ends, which lost 2 bases and 5 bases, there was a span of 7 bases. This CDR3 has 13 residues. Germline V gene lookup returns CDR1 SGHTA and CDR2 FQGNSA. The CDR3 DNA reads TGTGCCAGCAGCTTACCAGAAAACAATGAGCAGTTCTTC. It yields the protein CASSLPENNEQFF.

V and J are TRBV5-5 and TRBJ2-3; 12 positions match TRBD1. Germline loops: CDR1 SGHKS, CDR2 YYEKEE (reference sequence). Unmatched junction bases numbered 1, after V lost 7 bases and J lost 4 bases. CDR3 length equals 13 residues. The CDR3 here is CASGTGGADTQYF. CDR3 DNA: TGTGCCAGCGGGACAGGGGGCGCAGATACGCAGTATTTT.

The chain recombines TRBV14 with TRBJ2-1; D is ambiguous. CDR1 and CDR2 (germline): SGHDN, FVKESK. The CDR3 has 13 amino acids. V shed 4 bases and J shed 0 bases, with 4 bases lying between them. In DNA, the CDR3 is TGTGCCAGCAGCCCCCGCTCCTACAATGAGCAGTTCTTC. Residues: CASSPRSYNEQFF.

J is TRBJ2-1 and V is TRBV7-2; weak D call: TRBD2 (7 bases). This CDR3 spans 15 amino acids. Trimming took 4 bases from V and 4 from J, leaving 14 bases between them. Germline assignment: CDR1 SGHTA and CDR2 FQGNSA. CDR3 sequence: CASSWEGVGYNEQFF. The CDR3 coding sequence is TGTGCCAGCAGCTGGGAGGGGGTTGGATACAATGAGCAGTTCTTC.

This clone has at least ten counts. The V call is TRBV19, the J call TRBJ1-1; D is possibly TRBD1 (5 bases). Germline-derived CDR1 and CDR2 are LNHDA and SQIVND (reference sequence). V shed 4 bases and J shed 4 bases, with 13 bases lying between them. The CDR3 sequence is 14 residues long. For the CDR3, the DNA is TGTGCCAGTAGTACTCCAGGGTACAGCACTGAAGCTTTCTTT. Its translation: CASSTPGYSTEAFF.